Listed here are 20 T cell receptor beta chains from one sample, sequenced in a study of tumor-infiltrating lymphocytes in primary liver carcinoma. Investigators took RNA and DNA out together from roughly 18-30 mg of unsorted bulk tissue. Starting material of 500 to 600 ng total RNA yielded TCR beta cDNA via a constant-region primer. TCR beta libraries came from three nested multiplex PCR rounds using slightly modified ARM-PCR. Both of the initial two PCR rounds ran for roughly 11 cycles and employed TRBV1-TRBV30 forward primers alongside a C-beta reverse primer. Each CDR3 protein gets one entry after TCRdb re-called the multiplex PCR reads with MiXCR. The table shows around 120,000 distinct CDR3 sequences, with less than 75% occurring only once. Sequencing was done on a sample of tumor-adjacent normal liver tissue. The receptors shown here come from a woman aged 55-69 years with primary liver carcinoma and hepatitis B virus infection.

The chain recombines TRBV7-2 with TRBJ2-5, with D hard to call. The CDR3 covers 15 residues. Trimming removed 1 base at V and 5 bases at J, with 14 bases between. The germline V gene has CDR1 SGHTA and CDR2 FQGNSA. The CDR3 sequence is CASSLVNGPGETQYF. CDR3 in DNA: TGTGCCAGCAGCTTAGTGAACGGACCCGGGGAGACCCAGTACTTC.

The V and J genes are TRBV11-2 and TRBJ2-1; D possibly uses TRBD1 or TRBD2 (5 bases each). The CDR3 totals 15 residues. The germline CDR1 and CDR2 sequences are SGHAT and FQNNGV. The ends were cut back, 7 bases at V and 6 bases at J, with 19 bases in the middle. The CDR3 loop reads CASNTGTVDSNEQFF. The DNA for the CDR3 is TGTGCCAGCAATACCGGGACGGTGGACTCCAATGAGCAGTTCTTC.

The chain has TRBV12-5 and TRBJ1-1, with D uncertain. Per germline, CDR1 LGHNT and CDR2 FRNRAP. The length of the CDR3 is 12 residues. V was clipped by 3 bases and J by 6 bases, with 8 bases between them. The CDR3 DNA reads TGTGCTAGTGGTTTACCTATAGCTGAAGCTTTCTTT. It yields the protein CASGLPIAEAFF.

Concerning this clonotype: At one boundary the junction diverges from the germline segment, which might be a read error. This chain links TRBV11-2 with TRBJ1-3, with 9 bases fitting TRBD1. The CDR3 consists of 19 residues. Germline values: CDR1 SGHAT, CDR2 FQNNGV. CDR3: CASSSPGQGGLASGNTICF. The CDR3 nucleotides are TGTGCTAGCAGCTCACCGGGACAGGGAGGACTCGCCTCTGGAAACACCATATGTTTT.

As for this clonotype: A junction end diverges from the germline sequence, so it may reflect a read error. The chain carries TRBV6-1 and TRBJ2-7, with TRBD2 identical over 10 bases. The CDR3 runs to 15 residues. Germline V gene lookup returns CDR1 MNHNS and CDR2 SASEGT. The CDR3 spells CDSSESSGSSYEHYF. The CDR3 DNA reads as TGTGACAGCAGTGAATCTAGCGGGAGCTCCTACGAGCACTACTTC.

Regarding this clonotype: Given a much more abundant clone one base away, this may be a read error. The genes are TRBV6-6 and TRBJ2-5, with D possibly matching TRBD2 (6 bases). The CDR3 is 15 residues long. V was shortened by 10 bases and J by 5 bases, with 23 bases between the two germline ends. Per the germline V gene, CDR1 is MNHNY and CDR2 is SVGAGI (reference sequence). CDR3 sequence (DNA): TGTGCCACCCAACGTGCGAGGCGGGATAGTGAGACCCAGTACTTC. Its translation is CATQRARRDSETQYF.

Comments on this clonotype: One end of the junction does not line up with germline, which may come from a read error. V and J are TRBV12-3 or TRBV12-4 and TRBJ2-3, with D uncertain. The CDR3 is 13 amino acids. CDR3 DNA sequence: TGTGCCAGCAGTAATCGGGCTGGAGATACGCGGTATTTC. Translation gives CASSNRAGDTRYF.

To note about this clonotype: The junction differs from germline at one of its ends, possibly a read error. CDR3 loop: CAALTVMNTEAFF. The DNA of the CDR3 is TGTGCCGCCTTGACAGTCATGAACACTGAAGCTTTTTTT. This chain connects TRBV28 to TRBJ1-1; the D gene is possibly TRBD1 (5 bases). The CDR3 loop spans 13 amino acids. Looked up from germline, CDR1 is MDHEN and CDR2 is SYDVKM.

As for this clonotype: The germline gene is not matched at one end of the junction; a read error may be the cause. The rearrangement links TRBV7-7 to TRBJ2-7; either TRBD1 or TRBD2 may fit D (6 bases each). The CDR3 is made up of 16 amino acids. From germline, CDR1 is SSHAT and CDR2 FNYEAQ (reference sequence). The CDR3 protein is CASSLGQWRDGYEQYF. CDR3 bases: TGTGCTAGCAGCTTGGGACAATGGAGGGACGGCTACGAGCAGTACTTC. The variable domain in full, with the rest retrieved from reference TRBV7-7 and TRBJ2-7, is GAGVSQSPRYKVTKRGQDVTLRCDPISSHATLYWYQQALGQGPEFLTYFNYEAQPDKSGLPSDRFSAERPEGSISTLTIQRTEQRDSAMYRCASSLGQWRDGYEQYFGPGTRLTVT.

A remark on this clonotype: A read error may explain this, as a much larger clone is one base away. The chain recombines TRBV29-1 with TRBJ2-7; 7 nucleotides match TRBD2. This CDR3 is 12 amino acids long. The germline V gene encodes CDR1 SQVTM and CDR2 ANQGSEA. V was clipped by 7 bases and J by 8 bases; unmatched bases: 11. The CDR3 reads CSGSFREGKQYF. Written as DNA, the CDR3 is TGCAGCGGCTCCTTCAGGGAGGGCAAGCAGTACTTC.

Points on this clonotype: This may be a read error, as it is one base from a much larger clone. The CDR3 ends on some other residue instead of the conserved phenylalanine or tryptophan, so this is likely a read error. This sequence joins TRBV6-1 and TRBJ1-4, with 7 positions matching TRBD1. This CDR3 has 14 amino acids. CDR1 MNHNS and CDR2 SASEGT come from the germline V gene. The J segment lost 3 bases and the V segment lost 8 bases, leaving 6 bases of the junction unmatched. The CDR3 DNA sequence: TGTGCCAGCGAGAGACAGGGTGCTAATGAAAAACTGTTTTCT. As protein: CASERQGANEKLFS.

Details on this clonotype: Just one base apart from a much larger clone, this may be a read error. V is TRBV7-9 and J is TRBJ2-7; D possibly corresponds to TRBD2 (5 bases). The CDR3 runs to 15 residues. V lost 0 bases and J lost 7, with 16 bases in between. Per germline, CDR1 SEHNR and CDR2 FQNEAQ (reference sequence). The CDR3 protein is CASSLALPGSGEQYF. CDR3 DNA: TGTGCCAGCAGCTTAGCCCTACCGGGGTCGGGTGAGCAGTACTTC.

This clonotype has just one count. The J gene is TRBJ2-3, the V gene TRBV11-2; D could derive from TRBD1 or TRBD2 (6 bases each). The CDR3 runs 13 residues. Trimming took 11 bases from V and 7 from J, leaving 19 bases between them. CDR1 is SGHAT, CDR2 FQNNGV, per germline. In DNA form, the CDR3 reads TGTGCCGGCAACCTGCGACGGGGGCATACGCAGTATTTT. Translating it yields CAGNLRRGHTQYF.

Many counts were recorded for this clonotype. This CDR3 reads CASSDSSGSSYEQYF. As DNA, the CDR3 is TGTGCCAGCAGTGATTCTAGCGGGAGCTCCTACGAGCAGTACTTC. V usage is TRBV6-1 and J usage is TRBJ2-7, with 10 nucleotides matching TRBD2. J lost 0 bases, V lost 3 bases, and 2 bases had no gene match. The CDR3 contains 15 residues. Germline lookup yields CDR1 MNHNS and CDR2 SASEGT.

A remark on this clonotype: A read error may explain this, as a much larger clone is one base away. V gene TRBV12-3 or TRBV12-4 combines with J gene TRBJ2-7, with 7 nucleotides matching TRBD2. J lost 4 bases, V lost 2 bases, and 8 bases had no gene match. The CDR3 sequence is 15 residues long. The CDR3 spells CASSLRQLAKYEQYF. The CDR3 DNA reads TGTGCCAGCAGTTTACGCCAACTAGCGAAATACGAGCAGTACTTC.

Notes on this clonotype: Sequence at one end of the junction differs from germline and may be a read error. This chain joins TRBV4-1 and TRBJ2-7; D is uncertain. The CDR3 extends over 14 amino acids. CDR1 is MGHRA, CDR2 YSYEKL, per germline. CDR3 protein: CTSSRQISSYEQYF. The CDR3 nucleotides read TGCACCAGCAGCCGCCAGATTAGCTCCTACGAGCAGTACTTC.

Details on this clonotype: The junction and the germline gene differ at one end; a read error may be behind it. The rearrangement uses TRBV19 and TRBJ1-2; D is undetermined. This CDR3 has 14 residues. Germline V gene lookup returns CDR1 LNHDA and CDR2 SQIVND (reference sequence). CDR3 bases: TGTGCCAGTAGTCAAACATCGCCAAGATATGACTACATCTTC. Translating it yields CASSQTSPRYDYIF. The whole variable domain, remainder taken from reference TRBV19 and TRBJ1-2, is DGGITQSPKYLFRKEGQNVTLSCEQNLNHDAMYWYRQDPGQGLRLIYYSQIVNDFQKGDIAEGYSVSREKKESFPLTVTSAQKNPTAFYLCASSQTSPRYDYIFGSGTRLTVV.

About this clonotype itself: This may be a read error: a much more frequent sequence differs by one nucleotide. The J gene is TRBJ2-5, the V gene TRBV6-2 or TRBV6-3; 9 bases agree with TRBD2. Germline V lookup: CDR1 MNHEY, CDR2 SVGEGT. The V and J ends lost 5 bases and 4 bases, in that order; junction bases with no gene match: 14. This CDR3 region has 17 residues. The DNA of the CDR3 is TGTGCCAGCAGTCACCTCTCTATAGCGGGAGTACGAGAGACCCAGTACTTC. It specifies CASSHLSIAGVRETQYF.

A note on this clonotype: Likely a read error: the CDR3 ends without its conserved phenylalanine or tryptophan. No DNA is shown, since the ends of the CDR3 on it are uncertain; the CDR3 is the one TCRdb lists. The CDR3 reads CANSWTSGAEQSI. This chain uses TRBV11-2 with TRBJ2-1; the D call of TRBD2 is as the table states it, not checked on the DNA. Termini included, the CDR3 measures 13 amino acids. Germline V gene data show CDR1 as SGHAT and CDR2 as FQNNGV.

For this clonotype: At one end the junction does not follow the germline gene, possibly because of a read error. The chain uses TRBV6-2 or TRBV6-3 and TRBJ2-7, with D possibly matching TRBD2 (6 bases). The CDR3 extends over 15 amino acids. Germline V gene data show CDR1 as MNHEY and CDR2 as SVGEGT. In DNA, the CDR3 is TGTGCCAGCAATCAGGAGGGGTTATCCACCCACGAGCAGAACTTC. Translation: CASNQEGLSTHEQNF.